This T cell receptor (beta chain) was sequenced in a study of blood T cell repertoires in COVID-19. Germline V gives CDR1 SGHTA, CDR2 FQGNSA. The CDR3 contains 18 residues. Losses at the gene ends were 3 bases for V and 5 bases for J; bases not matched to a gene: 10. Sequencing used immunoSEQ multiplex PCR; TCRdb keeps in-frame clones, though not all of them. The sample has fewer than 450,000 clones; approximately 90% are singletons. V gene TRBV7-2 combines with J gene TRBJ2-2; 12 bases agree with TRBD1. This receptor was identified in a woman aged 18-35 years who had recovered from COVID-19. Source material: PBMCs or T cells enriched from blood (not recorded which). The CDR3 reads CASSFSGQGAGGTGELFF. The CDR3 region has the DNA TGTGCCAGCAGCTTCTCGGGACAGGGGGCCGGTGGGACCGGGGAGCTGTTTTTT. Filled out from reference TRBV7-2 and TRBJ2-2, the complete variable domain reads GAGVSQSPSNKVTEKGKDVELRCDPISGHTALYWYRQSLGQGLEFLIYFQGNSAPDKSGLPSDRFSAERTGGSVSTLTIQRTQQEDSAVYLCASSFSGQGAGGTGELFFGEGSRLTVL.